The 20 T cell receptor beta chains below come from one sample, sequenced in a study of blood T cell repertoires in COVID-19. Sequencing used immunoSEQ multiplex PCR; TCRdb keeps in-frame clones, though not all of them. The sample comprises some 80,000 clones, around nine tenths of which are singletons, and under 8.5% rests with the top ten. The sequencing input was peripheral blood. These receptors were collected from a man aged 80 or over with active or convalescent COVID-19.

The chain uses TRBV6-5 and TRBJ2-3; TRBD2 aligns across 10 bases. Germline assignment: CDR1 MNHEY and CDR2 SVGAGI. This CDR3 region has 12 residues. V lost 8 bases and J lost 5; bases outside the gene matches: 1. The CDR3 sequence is CASRTSGDTQYF. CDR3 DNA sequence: TGTGCCAGCCGGACTAGCGGAGATACGCAGTATTTT.

CDR3 in amino acids: CATNARGFGNQPQHF. The DNA for the CDR3 is TGTGCCACTAATGCCAGGGGTTTTGGCAATCAGCCCCAGCATTTT. The rearrangement uses TRBV19 and TRBJ1-5, with D maybe TRBD1 (6 bases). Deletions cut 10 bases from V and 2 bases from J, with 18 bases between. CDR3 length: 15 amino acids. CDR1 is LNHDA, CDR2 SQIVND, per germline (reference sequence).

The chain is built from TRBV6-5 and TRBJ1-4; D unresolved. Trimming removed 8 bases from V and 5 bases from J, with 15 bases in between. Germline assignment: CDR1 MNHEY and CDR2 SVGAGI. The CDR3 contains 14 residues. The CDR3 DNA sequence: TGTGCCAGCCTGAGGGATTTAACCAATGAAAAACTGTTTTTT. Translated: CASLRDLTNEKLFF.

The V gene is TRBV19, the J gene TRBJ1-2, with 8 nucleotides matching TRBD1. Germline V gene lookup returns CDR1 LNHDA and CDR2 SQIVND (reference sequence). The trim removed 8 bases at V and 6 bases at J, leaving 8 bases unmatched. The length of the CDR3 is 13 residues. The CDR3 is CASSGGEFDGYTF. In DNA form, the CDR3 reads TGTGCCAGTTCAGGGGGCGAATTTGATGGCTACACCTTC.

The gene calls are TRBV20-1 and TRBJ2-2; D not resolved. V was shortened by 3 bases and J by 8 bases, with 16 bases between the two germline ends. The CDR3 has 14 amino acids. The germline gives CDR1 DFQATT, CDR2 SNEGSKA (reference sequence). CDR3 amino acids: CSASIPGSKGELFF. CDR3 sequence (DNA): TGCAGTGCTAGTATACCGGGTTCAAAGGGGGAGCTGTTTTTT.

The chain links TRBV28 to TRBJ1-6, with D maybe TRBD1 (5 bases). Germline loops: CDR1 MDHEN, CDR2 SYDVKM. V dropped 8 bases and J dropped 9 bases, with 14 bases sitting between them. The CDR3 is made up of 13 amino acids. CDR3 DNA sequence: TGTGCCAGCCATGGCAGGGTGCGTTCACCCCTCCACTTT. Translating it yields CASHGRVRSPLHF.

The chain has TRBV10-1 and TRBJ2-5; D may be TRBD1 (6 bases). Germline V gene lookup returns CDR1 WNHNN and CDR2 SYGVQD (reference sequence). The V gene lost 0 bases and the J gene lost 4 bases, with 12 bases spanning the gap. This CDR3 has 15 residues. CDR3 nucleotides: TGCGCCAGCAGTGAGTCGGGACAACTTCGAGAGACCCAGTACTTC. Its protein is CASSESGQLRETQYF.

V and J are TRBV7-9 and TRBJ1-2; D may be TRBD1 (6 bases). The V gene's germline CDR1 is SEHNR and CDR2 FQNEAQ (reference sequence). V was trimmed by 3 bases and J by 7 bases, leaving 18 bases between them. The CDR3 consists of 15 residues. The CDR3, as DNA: TGTGCCAGCAGCTTGGACAGCCCCAGGGTTTTTGGCTACACCTTC. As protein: CASSLDSPRVFGYTF.

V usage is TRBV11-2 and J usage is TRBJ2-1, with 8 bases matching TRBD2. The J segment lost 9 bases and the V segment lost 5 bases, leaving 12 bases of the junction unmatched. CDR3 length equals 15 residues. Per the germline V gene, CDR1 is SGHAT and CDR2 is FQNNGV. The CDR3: CASSETGTRGGEQFF. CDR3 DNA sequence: TGTGCCAGCAGCGAAACCGGGACTAGGGGTGGTGAGCAGTTCTTC.

For the CDR3, the DNA is TGTGCCAGCAGCGACTCGGGGGTTACGAAAGAGACCCAGTACTTC. Translation gives CASSDSGVTKETQYF. The chain recombines TRBV11-2 with TRBJ2-5; tentative D call: TRBD2 (6 bases). This CDR3 has 15 amino acids. Trimming pared 5 bases from V and 3 bases from J, leaving 16 bases between. Germline-derived CDR1 and CDR2 are SGHAT and FQNNGV.

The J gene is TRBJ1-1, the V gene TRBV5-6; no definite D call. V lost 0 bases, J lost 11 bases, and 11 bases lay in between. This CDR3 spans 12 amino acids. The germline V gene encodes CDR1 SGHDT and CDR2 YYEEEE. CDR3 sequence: CASSLGVARAFF. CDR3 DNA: TGTGCCAGCAGCTTGGGGGTCGCGAGGGCTTTCTTT. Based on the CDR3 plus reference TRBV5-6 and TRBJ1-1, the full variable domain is DAGVTQSPTHLIKTRGQQVTLRCSPKSGHDTVSWYQQALGQGPQFIFQYYEEEERQRGNFPDRFSGHQFPNYSSELNVNALLLGDSALYLCASSLGVARAFFGQGTRLTVV.

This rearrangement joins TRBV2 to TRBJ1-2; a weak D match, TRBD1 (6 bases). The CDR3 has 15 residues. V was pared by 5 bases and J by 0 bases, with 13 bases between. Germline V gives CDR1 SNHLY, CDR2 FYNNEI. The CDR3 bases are TGTGCCAGCAGTACTCGGACAGCAGCTAACTATGGCTACACCTTC. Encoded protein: CASSTRTAANYGYTF.

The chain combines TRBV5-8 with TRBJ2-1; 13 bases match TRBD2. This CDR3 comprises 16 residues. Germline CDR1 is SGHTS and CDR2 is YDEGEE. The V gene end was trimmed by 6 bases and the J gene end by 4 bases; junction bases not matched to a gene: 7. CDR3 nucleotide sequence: TGTGCCAGCATCAGACTAGCGGGGGGACGTTACAATGAGCAGTTCTTC. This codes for CASIRLAGGRYNEQFF.

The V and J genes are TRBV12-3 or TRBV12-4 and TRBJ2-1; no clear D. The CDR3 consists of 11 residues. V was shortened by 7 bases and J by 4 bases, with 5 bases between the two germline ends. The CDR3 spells CASTSYNEQFF. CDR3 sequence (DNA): TGTGCCAGCACCAGTTACAATGAGCAGTTCTTC.

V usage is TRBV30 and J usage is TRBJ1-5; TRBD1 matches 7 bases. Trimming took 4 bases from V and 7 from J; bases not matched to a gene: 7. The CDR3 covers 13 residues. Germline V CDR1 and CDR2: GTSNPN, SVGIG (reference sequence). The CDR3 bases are TGTGCCTGGACCCCGGGCAGGGGGCAGCCCCAGCATTTT. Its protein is CAWTPGRGQPQHF.

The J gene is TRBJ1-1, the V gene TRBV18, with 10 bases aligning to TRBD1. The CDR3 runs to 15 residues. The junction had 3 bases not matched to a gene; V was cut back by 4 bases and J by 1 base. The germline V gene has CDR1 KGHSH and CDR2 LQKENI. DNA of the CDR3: TGTGCCAGCTCACTCGGGACAGGGGCGAACACTGAAGCTTTCTTT. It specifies CASSLGTGANTEAFF. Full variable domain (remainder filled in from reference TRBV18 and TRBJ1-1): NAGVMQNPRHLVRRRGQEARLRCSPMKGHSHVYWYRQLPEEGLKFMVYLQKENIIDESGMPKERFSAEFPKEGPSILRIQQVVRGDSAAYFCASSLGTGANTEAFFGQGTRLTVV.

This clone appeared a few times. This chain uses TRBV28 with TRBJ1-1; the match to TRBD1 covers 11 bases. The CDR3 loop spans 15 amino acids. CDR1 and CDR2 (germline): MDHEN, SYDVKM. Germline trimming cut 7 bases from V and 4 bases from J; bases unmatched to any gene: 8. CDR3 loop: CASTPDRGLSTEAFF. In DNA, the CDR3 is TGTGCCAGCACCCCGGACAGGGGGCTAAGCACTGAAGCTTTCTTT.

CDR3 sequence: CASSLASPGADTQYF. The CDR3 DNA is TGCGCCAGCAGCTTGGCTAGCCCTGGGGCAGATACGCAGTATTTT. The genes are TRBV5-1 and TRBJ2-3; the D gene is possibly TRBD2 (5 bases). Trimming stripped 0 bases from V and 4 bases from J, with 12 bases between. This CDR3 is built from 15 residues. The germline V gene has CDR1 SGHRS and CDR2 YFSETQ.

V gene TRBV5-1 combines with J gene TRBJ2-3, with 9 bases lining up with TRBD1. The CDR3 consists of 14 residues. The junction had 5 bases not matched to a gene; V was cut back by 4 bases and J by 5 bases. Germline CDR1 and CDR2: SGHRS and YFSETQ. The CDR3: CASSPGTGIDTQYF. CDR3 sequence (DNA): TGCGCCAGCAGCCCCGGGACAGGGATAGATACGCAGTATTTT.

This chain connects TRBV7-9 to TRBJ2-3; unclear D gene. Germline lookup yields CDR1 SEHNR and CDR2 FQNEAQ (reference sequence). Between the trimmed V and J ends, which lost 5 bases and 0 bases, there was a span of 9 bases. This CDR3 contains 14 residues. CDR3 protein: CASSPRRSTDTQYF. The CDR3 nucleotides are TGTGCCAGCAGCCCCCGGCGGAGCACAGATACGCAGTATTTT.